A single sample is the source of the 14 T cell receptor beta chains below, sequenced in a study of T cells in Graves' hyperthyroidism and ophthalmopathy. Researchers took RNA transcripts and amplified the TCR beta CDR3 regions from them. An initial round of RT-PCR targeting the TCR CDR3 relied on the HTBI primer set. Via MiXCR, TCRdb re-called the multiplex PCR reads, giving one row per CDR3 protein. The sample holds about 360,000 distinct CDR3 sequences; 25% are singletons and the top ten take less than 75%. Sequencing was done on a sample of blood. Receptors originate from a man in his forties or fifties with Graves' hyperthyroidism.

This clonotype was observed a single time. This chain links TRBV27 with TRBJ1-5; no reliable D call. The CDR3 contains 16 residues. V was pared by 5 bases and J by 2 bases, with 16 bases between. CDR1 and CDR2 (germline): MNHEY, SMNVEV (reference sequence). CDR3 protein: CASSPLTNLGNQPQHF. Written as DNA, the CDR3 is TGTGCCAGCAGTCCCCTCACGAATCTAGGCAATCAGCCCCAGCATTTT.

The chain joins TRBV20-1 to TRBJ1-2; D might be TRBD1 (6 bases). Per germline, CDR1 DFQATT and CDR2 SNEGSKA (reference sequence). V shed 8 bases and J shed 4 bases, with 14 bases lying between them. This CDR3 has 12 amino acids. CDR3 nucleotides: TGCAGTACTATCCCACAGGGCTATGGCTACACCTTC. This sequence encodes CSTIPQGYGYTF.

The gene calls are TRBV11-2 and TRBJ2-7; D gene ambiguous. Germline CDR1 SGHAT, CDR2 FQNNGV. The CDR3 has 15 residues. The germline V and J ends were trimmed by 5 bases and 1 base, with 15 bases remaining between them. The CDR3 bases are TGTGCCAGCAGCCTCTTCTCTCGATTTTCCTACGAGCAGTACTTC. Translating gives CASSLFSRFSYEQYF.

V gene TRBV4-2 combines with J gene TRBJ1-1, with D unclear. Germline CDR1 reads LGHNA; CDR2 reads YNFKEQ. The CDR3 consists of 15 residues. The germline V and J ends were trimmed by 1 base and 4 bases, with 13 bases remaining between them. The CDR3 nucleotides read TGTGCCAGCAGCCAAGGGGGAGTTGAGATCACTGAAGCTTTCTTT. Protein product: CASSQGGVEITEAFF.

The DNA of the CDR3 is TGCAGTGTGAGTATGCCGGGACAGTCCTACGAGCAGTACTTC. The encoded protein is CSVSMPGQSYEQYF. The chain links TRBV20-1 to TRBJ2-7; 7 bases align to TRBD1. V was pared by 7 bases and J by 1 base, with 10 bases of the junction left unmatched. The CDR3 runs 14 residues. Per the germline V gene, CDR1 is DFQATT and CDR2 is SNEGSKA (reference sequence).

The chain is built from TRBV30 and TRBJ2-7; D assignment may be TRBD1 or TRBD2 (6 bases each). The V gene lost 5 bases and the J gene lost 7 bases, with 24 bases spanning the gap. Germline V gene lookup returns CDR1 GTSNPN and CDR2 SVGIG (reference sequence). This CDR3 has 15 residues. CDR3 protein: CAWAPYGGPRGEQYF. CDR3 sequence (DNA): TGTGCCTGGGCCCCTTACGGGGGCCCCAGGGGAGAGCAGTACTTC.

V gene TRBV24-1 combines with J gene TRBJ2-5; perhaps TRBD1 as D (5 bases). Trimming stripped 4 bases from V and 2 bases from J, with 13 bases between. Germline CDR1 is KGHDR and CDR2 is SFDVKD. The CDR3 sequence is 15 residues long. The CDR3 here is CATSEATDIQETQYF. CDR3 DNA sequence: TGTGCCACCAGTGAAGCGACAGACATTCAAGAGACCCAGTACTTC.

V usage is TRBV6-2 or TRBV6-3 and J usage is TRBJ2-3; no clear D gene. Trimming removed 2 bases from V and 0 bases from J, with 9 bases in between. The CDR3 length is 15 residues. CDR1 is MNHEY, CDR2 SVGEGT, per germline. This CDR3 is CASSYPTASTDTQYF. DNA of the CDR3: TGTGCCAGCAGTTACCCGACTGCTAGCACAGATACGCAGTATTTT.

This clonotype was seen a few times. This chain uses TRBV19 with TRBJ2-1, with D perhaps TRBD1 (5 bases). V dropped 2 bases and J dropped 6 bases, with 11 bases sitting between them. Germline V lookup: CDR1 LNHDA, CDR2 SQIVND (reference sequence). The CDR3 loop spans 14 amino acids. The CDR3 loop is CASSITTALNEQFF. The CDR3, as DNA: TGTGCCAGTAGTATAACGACAGCCCTCAATGAGCAGTTCTTC.

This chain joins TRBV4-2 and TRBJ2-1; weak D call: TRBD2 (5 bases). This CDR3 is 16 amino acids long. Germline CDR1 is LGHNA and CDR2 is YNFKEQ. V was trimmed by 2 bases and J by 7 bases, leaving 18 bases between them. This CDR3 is CASSQSWSPGWNEQFF. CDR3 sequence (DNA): TGTGCCAGCAGCCAAAGTTGGTCCCCGGGGTGGAATGAGCAGTTCTTC.

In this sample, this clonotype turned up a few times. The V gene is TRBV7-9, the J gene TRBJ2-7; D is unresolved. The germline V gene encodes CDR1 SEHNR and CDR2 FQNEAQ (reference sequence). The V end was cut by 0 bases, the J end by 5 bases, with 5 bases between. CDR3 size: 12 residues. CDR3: CASSLALHEQYF. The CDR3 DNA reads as TGTGCCAGCAGCTTAGCGTTGCACGAGCAGTACTTC.

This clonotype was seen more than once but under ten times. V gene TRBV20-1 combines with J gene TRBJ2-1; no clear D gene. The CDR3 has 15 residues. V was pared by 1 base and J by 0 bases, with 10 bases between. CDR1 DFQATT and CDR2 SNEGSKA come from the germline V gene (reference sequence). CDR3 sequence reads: CSARGGPSSYNEQFF. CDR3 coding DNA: TGCAGTGCTAGAGGTGGACCAAGCTCCTACAATGAGCAGTTCTTC.

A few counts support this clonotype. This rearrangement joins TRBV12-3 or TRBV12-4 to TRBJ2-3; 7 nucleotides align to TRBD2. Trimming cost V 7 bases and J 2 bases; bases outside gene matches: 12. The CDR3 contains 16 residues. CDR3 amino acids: CASKLRRTSFTDTQYF. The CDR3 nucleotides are TGTGCCAGCAAACTCCGCCGGACTAGTTTCACAGATACGCAGTATTTT.

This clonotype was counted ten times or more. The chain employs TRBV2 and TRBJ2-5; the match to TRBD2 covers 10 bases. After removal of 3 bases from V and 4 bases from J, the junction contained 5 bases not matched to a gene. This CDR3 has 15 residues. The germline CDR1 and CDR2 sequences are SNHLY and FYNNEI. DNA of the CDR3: TGTGCCAGCAGTGACGGGAGACTAGCGGGAGAGACCCAGTACTTC. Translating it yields CASSDGRLAGETQYF.